The sequence of this TCR beta chain was determined in a study of radiation and T cells in renal cell carcinoma. Sequencing used immunoSEQ multiplex PCR; TCRdb keeps in-frame clones, though not all of them. The profile shows about 15,000 clones, 64% of them singletons. On this clone: Its antigen is not identified.

This sample's treatment: 15 Gy SBRT to primary tumor, nephrectomy 4 weeks later. Nephrectomy followed 15 Gy stereotactic body radiation by 4 weeks. The tumor was a clear cell renal cell carcinoma. Findings and caveats of the study: Irradiated tumors held more dominant CDR3 motifs than control tumors. Top tumor clonotypes rose in blood 2 weeks post-radiation, then contracted.

The starting material was tumor tissue, obtained from a patient whose treatment included radiotherapy and nephrectomy. The clonotype was recovered from a woman in her 70s with renal cell carcinoma.

The CDR3 DNA is TGTGCCAGTAGGGGGATTGGCACCGGGGAGCTGTTTTTT. Translating gives CASRGIGTGELFF. The chain uses TRBV19 and TRBJ2-2, with D unresolved. The CDR3 sequence is 13 residues long. Deletions cut 6 bases from V and 4 bases from J, with 9 bases between. Germline CDR1 LNHDA, CDR2 SQIVND (reference sequence).